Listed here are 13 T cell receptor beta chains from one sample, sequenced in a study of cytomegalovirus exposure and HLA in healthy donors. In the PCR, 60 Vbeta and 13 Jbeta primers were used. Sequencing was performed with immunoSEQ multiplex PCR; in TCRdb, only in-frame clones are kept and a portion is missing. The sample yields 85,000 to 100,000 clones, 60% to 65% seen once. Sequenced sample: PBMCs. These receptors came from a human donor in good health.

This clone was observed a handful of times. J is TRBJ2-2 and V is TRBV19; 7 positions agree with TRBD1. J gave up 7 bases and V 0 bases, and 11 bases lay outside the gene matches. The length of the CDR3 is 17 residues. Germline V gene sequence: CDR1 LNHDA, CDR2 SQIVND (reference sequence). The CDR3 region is CASSIELSATGSGELFF. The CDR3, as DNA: TGTGCCAGTAGTATAGAATTAAGCGCGACAGGGAGCGGGGAGCTGTTTTTT.

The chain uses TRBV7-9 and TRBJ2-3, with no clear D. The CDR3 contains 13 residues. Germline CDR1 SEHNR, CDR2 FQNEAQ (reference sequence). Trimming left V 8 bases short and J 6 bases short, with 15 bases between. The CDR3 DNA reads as TGTGCCAGCGGAAAGCTTCAGGCGGATACGCAGTATTTT. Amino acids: CASGKLQADTQYF.

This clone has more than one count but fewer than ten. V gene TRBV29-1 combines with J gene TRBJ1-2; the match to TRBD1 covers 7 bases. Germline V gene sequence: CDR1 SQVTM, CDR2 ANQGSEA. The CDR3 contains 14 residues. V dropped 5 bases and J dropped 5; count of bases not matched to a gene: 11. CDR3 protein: CSVPPGTAGYGYTF. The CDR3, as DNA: TGCAGCGTTCCGCCAGGGACAGCTGGTTATGGCTACACCTTC.

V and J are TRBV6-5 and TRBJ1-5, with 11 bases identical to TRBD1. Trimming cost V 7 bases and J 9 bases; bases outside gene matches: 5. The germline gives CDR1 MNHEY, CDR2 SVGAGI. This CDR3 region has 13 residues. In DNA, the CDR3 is TGTGCCAGCAACAGGGACAGGGGGATGCCCCAGCATTTT. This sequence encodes CASNRDRGMPQHF.

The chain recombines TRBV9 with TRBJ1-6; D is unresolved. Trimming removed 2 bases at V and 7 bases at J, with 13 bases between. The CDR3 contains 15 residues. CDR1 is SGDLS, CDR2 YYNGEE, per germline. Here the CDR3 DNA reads TGTGCCAGCAGCGTGGTGGGGAGTGGGAATTCACCCCTCCACTTT. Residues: CASSVVGSGNSPLHF.

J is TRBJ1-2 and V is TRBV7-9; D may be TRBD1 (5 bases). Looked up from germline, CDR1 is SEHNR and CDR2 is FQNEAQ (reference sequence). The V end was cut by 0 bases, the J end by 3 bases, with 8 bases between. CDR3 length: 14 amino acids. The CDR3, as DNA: TGTGCCAGCAGCTTAGCGGCGGGGGACTATGGCTACACCTTC. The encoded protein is CASSLAAGDYGYTF.

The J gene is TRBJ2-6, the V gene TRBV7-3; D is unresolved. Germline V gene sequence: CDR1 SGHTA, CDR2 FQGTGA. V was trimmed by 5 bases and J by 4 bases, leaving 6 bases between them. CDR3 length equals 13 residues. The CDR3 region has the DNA TGTGCCAGCAGCCCCCAGGGGGCCAACGTCCTGACTTTC. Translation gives CASSPQGANVLTF. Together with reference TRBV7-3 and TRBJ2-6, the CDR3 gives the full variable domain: GAGVSQTPSNKVTEKGKYVELRCDPISGHTALYWYRQSLGQGPEFLIYFQGTGAADDSGLPNDRFFAVRPEGSVSTLKIQRTERGDSAVYLCASSPQGANVLTFGAGSRLTVL.

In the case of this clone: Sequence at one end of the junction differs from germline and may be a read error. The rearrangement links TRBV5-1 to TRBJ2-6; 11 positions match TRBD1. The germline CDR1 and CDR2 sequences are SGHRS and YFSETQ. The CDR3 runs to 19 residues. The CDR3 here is CASSPRGQGASSGANVPTF. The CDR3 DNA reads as TGCGCCAGCAGCCCCCGCGGACAGGGGGCTTCCTCTGGGGCCAACGTCCCGACTTTC.

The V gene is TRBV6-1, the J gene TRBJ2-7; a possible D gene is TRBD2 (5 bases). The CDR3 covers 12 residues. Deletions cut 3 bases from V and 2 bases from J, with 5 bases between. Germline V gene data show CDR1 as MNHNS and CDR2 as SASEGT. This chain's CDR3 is CASSERAYEQYF. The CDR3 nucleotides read TGTGCCAGCAGTGAGAGGGCCTACGAGCAGTACTTC.

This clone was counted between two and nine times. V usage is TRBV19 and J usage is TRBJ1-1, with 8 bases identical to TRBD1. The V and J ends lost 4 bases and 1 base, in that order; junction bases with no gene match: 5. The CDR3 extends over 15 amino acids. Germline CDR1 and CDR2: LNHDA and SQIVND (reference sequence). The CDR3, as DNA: TGTGCCAGTAGTACTCAGGGGGCTGGGAACACTGAAGCTTTCTTT. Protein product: CASSTQGAGNTEAFF.

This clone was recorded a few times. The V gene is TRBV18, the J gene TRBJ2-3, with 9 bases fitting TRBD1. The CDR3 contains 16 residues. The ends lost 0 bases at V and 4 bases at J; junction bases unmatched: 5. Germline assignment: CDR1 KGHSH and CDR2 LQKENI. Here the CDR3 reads CASSPPGQGYSDTQYF. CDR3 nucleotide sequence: TGTGCCAGCTCACCACCGGGACAGGGTTATTCAGATACGCAGTATTTT.

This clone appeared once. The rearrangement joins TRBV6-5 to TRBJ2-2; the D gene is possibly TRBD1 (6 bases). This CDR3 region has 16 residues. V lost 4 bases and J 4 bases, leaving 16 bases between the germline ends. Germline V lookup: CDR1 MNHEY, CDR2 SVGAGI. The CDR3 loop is CASSWGQGRSTGELFF. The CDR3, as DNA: TGTGCCAGCAGTTGGGGCCAGGGGCGAAGCACCGGGGAGCTGTTTTTT.

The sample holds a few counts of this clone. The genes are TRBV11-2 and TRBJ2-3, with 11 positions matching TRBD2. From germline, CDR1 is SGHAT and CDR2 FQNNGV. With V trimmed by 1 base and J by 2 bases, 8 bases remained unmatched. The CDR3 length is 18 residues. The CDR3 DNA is TGTGCCAGCAGCTTAGGCCGACTAGCGGGGTATTACACAGATACGCAGTATTTT. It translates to CASSLGRLAGYYTDTQYF.